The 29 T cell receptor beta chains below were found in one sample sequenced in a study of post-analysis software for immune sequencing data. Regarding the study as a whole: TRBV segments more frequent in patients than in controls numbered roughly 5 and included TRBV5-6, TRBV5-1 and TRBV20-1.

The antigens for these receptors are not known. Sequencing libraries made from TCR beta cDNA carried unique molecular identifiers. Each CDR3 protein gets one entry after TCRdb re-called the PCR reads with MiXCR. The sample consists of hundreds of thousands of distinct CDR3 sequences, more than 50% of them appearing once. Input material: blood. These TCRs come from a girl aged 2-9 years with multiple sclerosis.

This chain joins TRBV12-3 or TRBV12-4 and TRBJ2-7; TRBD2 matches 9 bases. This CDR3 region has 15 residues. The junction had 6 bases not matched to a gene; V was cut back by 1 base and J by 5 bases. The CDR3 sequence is CASSLVAGASDEQYF. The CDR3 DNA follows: TGTGCCAGCAGTTTAGTAGCGGGAGCTTCGGACGAGCAGTACTTC.

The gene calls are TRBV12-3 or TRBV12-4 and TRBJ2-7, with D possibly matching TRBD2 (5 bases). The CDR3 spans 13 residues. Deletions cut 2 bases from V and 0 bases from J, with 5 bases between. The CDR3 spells CASSLRGSYEQYV. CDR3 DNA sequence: TGTGCCAGCAGTTTACGGGGCTCCTACGAGCAGTACGTC.

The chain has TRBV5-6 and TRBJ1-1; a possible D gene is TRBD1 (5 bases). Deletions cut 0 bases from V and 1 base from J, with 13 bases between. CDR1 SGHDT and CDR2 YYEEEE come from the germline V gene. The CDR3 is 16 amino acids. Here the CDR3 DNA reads TGTGCCAGCAGCTTGGCAGGGAGAGATGGGAACACTGAAGCTTTCTTT. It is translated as CASSLAGRDGNTEAFF.

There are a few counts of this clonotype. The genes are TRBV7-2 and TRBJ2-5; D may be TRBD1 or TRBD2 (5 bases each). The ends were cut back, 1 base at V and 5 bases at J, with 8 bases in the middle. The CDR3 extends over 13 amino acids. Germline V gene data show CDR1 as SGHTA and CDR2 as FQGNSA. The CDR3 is CASSLVEGETQYF. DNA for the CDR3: TGTGCCAGCAGCTTAGTTGAGGGGGAGACCCAGTACTTC.

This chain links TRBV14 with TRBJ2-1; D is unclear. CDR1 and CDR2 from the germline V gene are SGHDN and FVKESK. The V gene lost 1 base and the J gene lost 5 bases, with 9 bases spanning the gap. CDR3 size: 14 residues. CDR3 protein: CASSQGYGHNEQFF. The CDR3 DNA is TGTGCCAGCAGCCAAGGCTACGGTCACAATGAGCAGTTCTTC.

CDR3 loop: CASSDWGQGNYEQYF. DNA of the CDR3: TGTGCCAGCAGTGATTGGGGACAGGGGAACTACGAGCAGTACTTC. The chain carries TRBV2 and TRBJ2-7, with 10 bases that match TRBD1. CDR1 is SNHLY, CDR2 FYNNEI, per germline. V dropped 3 bases and J dropped 3; count of bases not matched to a gene: 5. This CDR3 is 15 amino acids long.

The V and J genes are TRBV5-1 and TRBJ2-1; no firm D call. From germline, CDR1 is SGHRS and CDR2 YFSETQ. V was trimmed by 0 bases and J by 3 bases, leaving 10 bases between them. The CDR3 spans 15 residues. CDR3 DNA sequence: TGCGCCAGCAGCTTGGGTGCCTCAAACTACAATGAGCAGTTCTTC. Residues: CASSLGASNYNEQFF.

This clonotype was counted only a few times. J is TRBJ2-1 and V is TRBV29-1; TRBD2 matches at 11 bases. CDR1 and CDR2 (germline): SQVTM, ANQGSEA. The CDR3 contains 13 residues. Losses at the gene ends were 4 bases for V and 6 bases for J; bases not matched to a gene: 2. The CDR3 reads CSVGSGRANEQFF. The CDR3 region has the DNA TGCAGCGTTGGTAGCGGGAGGGCCAATGAGCAGTTCTTC.

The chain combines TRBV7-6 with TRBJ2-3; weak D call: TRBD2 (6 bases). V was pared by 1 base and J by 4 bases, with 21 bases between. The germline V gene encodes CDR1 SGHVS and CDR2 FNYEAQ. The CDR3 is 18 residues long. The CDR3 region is CASSLEPSGLDGADTQYF. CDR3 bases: TGTGCCAGCAGCTTAGAACCCAGCGGGCTCGACGGGGCAGATACGCAGTATTTT.

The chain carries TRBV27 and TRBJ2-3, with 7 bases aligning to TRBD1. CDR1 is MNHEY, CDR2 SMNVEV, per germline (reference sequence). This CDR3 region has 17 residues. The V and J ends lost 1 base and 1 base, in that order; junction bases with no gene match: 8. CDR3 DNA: TGTGCCAGCAGTTTATATCCGACAGGGCTTGGCACAGATACGCAGTATTTT. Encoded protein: CASSLYPTGLGTDTQYF.

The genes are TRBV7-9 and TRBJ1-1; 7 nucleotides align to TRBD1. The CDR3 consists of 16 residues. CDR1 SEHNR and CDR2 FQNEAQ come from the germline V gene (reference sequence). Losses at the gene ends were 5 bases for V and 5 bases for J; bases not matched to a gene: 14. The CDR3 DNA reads TGTGCCAGCAGCGGAGGGGTAGGGGGCTGGGGTACTGAAGCTTTCTTT. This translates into CASSGGVGGWGTEAFF. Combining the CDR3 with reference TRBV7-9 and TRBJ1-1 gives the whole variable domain DTGVSQNPRHKITKRGQNVTFRCDPISEHNRLYWYRQTLGQGPEFLTYFQNEAQLEKSRLLSDRFSAERPKGSFSTLEIQRTEQGDSAMYLCASSGGVGGWGTEAFFGQGTRLTVV.

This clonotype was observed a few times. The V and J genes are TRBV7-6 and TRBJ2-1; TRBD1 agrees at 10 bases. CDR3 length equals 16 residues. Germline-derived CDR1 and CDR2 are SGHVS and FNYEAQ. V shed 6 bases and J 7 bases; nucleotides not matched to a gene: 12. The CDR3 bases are TGTGCCAGCAGTTTGCCGGGACAGGGGTATTGGAATGAGCAGTTCTTC. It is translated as CASSLPGQGYWNEQFF.

CDR3 sequence (DNA): TGCGATACGCTGGACAGGGCCTACCCTGACTATGGCTACACCTTC. It encodes CDTLDRAYPDYGYTF. V gene TRBV5-1 combines with J gene TRBJ1-2, with 8 bases that match TRBD1. CDR1 and CDR2 from the germline V gene are SGHRS and YFSETQ. This CDR3 spans 15 amino acids.

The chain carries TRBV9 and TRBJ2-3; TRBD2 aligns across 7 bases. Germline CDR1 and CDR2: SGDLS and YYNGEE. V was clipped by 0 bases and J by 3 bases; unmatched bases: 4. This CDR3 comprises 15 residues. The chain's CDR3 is CASSVAGRGTDTQYF. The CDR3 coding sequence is TGTGCCAGCAGCGTAGCAGGGAGGGGTACAGATACGCAGTATTTT.

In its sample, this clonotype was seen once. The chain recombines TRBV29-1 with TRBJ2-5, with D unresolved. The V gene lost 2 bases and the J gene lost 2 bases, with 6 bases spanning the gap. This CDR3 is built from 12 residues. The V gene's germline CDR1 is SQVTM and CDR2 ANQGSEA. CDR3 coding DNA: TGCAGCGTTGAATGGGGTCAAGAGACCCAGTACTTC. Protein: CSVEWGQETQYF.

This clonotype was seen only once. CDR3: CASSFGGEGGDEQYF. The CDR3 coding sequence is TGTGCCAGCAGTTTTGGAGGTGAGGGGGGTGACGAGCAGTACTTC. The V call is TRBV12-3 or TRBV12-4, the J call TRBJ2-7; D may correspond to TRBD1 or TRBD2 (6 bases each). The CDR3 has 15 amino acids. Trimming cost V 3 bases and J 5 bases, with 17 bases left between them.

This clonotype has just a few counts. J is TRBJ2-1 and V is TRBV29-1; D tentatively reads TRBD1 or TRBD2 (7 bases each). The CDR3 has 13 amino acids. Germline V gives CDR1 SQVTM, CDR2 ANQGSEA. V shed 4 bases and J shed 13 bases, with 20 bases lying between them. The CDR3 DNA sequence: TGCAGCGTTGGGGCAGGGGGGGACCTTCGACAGTTCTTC. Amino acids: CSVGAGGDLRQFF.

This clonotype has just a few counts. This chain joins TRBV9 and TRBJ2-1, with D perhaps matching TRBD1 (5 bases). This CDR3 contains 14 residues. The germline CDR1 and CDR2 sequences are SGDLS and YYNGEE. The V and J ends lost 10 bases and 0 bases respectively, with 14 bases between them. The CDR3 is CAWWGGSSYNEQFF. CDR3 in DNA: TGTGCCTGGTGGGGCGGCAGCTCCTACAATGAGCAGTTCTTC.

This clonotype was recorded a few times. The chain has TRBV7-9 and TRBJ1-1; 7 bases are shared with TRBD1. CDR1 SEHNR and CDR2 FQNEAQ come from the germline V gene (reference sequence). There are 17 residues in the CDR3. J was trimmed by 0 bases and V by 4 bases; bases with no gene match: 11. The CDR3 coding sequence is TGTGCCAGCAGCTCGCCGACCCGACAGGGCTTGAACACTGAAGCTTTCTTT. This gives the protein CASSSPTRQGLNTEAFF.

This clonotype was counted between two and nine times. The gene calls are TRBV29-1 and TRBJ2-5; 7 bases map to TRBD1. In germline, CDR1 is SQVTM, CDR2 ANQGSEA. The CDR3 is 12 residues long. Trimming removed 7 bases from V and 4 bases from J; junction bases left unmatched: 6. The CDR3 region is CSGTGAAETQYF. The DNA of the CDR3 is TGCAGCGGAACAGGGGCCGCAGAGACCCAGTACTTC. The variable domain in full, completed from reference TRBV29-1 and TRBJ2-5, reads SAVISQKPSRDICQRGTSLTIQCQVDSQVTMMFWYRQQPGQSLTLIATANQGSEATYESGFVIDKFPISRPNLTFSTLTVSNMSPEDSSIYLCSGTGAAETQYFGPGTRLLVL.

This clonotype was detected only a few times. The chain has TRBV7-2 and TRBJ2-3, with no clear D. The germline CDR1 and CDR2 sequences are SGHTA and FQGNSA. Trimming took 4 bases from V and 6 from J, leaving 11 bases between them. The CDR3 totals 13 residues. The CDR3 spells CASSSEHQDTQYF. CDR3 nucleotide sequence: TGTGCCAGCAGCTCCGAACATCAGGATACGCAGTATTTT.

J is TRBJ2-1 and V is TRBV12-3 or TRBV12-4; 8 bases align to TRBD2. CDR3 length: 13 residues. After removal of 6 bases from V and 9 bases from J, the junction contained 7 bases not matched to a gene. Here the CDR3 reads CASSSGLAVEQFF. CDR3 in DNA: TGTGCCAGCAGCTCCGGACTAGCAGTTGAGCAGTTCTTC.

DNA for the CDR3: TGTGCCAGCAGTCTGACTAGCGGGAGTCAGTACGAGCAGTACTTC. It specifies CASSLTSGSQYEQYF. The gene calls are TRBV27 and TRBJ2-4; 12 nucleotides match TRBD2. The J call is doubtful: the DNA matches TRBJ2-7 better. The CDR3 is 15 amino acids. Germline assignment: CDR1 MNHEY and CDR2 SMNVEV (reference sequence).

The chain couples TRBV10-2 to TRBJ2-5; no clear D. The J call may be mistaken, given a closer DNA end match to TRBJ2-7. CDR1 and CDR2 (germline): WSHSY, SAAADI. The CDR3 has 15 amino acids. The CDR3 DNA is TGCGCCAGCAGTGATAGTCAGCAGTCTGACGGCGAGCAGTACTTC. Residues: CASSDSQQSDGEQYF.

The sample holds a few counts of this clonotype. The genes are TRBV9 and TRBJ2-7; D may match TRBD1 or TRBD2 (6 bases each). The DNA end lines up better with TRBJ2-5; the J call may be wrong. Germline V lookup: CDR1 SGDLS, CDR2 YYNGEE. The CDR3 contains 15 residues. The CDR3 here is CASTTKGGNQETQYF. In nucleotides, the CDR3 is TGTGCCAGCACCACCAAGGGGGGAAACCAAGAGACCCAGTACTTC.

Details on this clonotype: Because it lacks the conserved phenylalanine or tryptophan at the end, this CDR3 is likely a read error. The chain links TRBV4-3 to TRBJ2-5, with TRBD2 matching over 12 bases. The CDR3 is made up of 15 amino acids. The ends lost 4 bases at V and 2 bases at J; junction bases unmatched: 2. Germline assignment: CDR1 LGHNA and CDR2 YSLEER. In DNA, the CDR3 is TGCGCCAGCAGCCGAGGACTAGCGGGGCAAGAGACCCAGTACTGC. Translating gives CASSRGLAGQETQYC.

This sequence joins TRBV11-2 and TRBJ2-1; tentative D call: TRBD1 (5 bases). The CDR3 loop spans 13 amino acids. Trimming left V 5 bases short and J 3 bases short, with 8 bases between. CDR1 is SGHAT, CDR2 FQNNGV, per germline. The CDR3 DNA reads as TGTGCCAGCAGCCCAGGGTTCTACAATGAGCAGTTCTTC. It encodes CASSPGFYNEQFF.

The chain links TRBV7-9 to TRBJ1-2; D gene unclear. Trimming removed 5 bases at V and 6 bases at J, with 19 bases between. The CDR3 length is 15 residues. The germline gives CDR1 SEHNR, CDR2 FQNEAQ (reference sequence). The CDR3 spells CASSPPPGTADGYTF. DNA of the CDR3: TGTGCCAGCAGCCCCCCTCCAGGTACGGCGGATGGCTACACCTTC.

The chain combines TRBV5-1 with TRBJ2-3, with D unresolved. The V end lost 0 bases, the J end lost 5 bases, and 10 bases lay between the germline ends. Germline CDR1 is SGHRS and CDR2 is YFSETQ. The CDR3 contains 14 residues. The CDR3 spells CASSLVDLRDTQYF. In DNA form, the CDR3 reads TGCGCCAGCAGCTTGGTCGACCTGCGAGATACGCAGTATTTT. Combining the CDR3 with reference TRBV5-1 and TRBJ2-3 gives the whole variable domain KAGVTQTPRYLIKTRGQQVTLSCSPISGHRSVSWYQQTPGQGLQFLFEYFSETQRNKGNFPGRFSGRQFSNSRSEMNVSTLELGDSALYLCASSLVDLRDTQYFGPGTRLTVL.